Presented here are 30 T cell receptor beta chains from one specimen sequenced in a study of T cells in women clearing cervical HPV infection. Sequencing was performed with immunoSEQ multiplex PCR; in TCRdb, only in-frame clones are kept and a portion is missing. Its clone listing holds approximately 30,000 clones. Sequenced input: blood buffy coat. The receptors originated from a woman aged 18-69 years with a cervical HPV16 infection that either progressed to CIN3+ or cleared (not recorded which).

The sequenced CDR3 bases are TGCAGTGCTACCTTACTAGTAGGTGAG. This translates into CSATLLVGE. The full CDR3 sequence reads CSATLLVGEQFF. The chain is built from TRBV20-1 and TRBJ2-1; a possible D gene is TRBD2 (5 bases). The DNA ends 3 residues before the CDR3 does, and the rest of the CDR3 is filled in from the germline J gene. The CDR3 runs to 12 residues. V gave up 4 bases and J gave up 9 bases, with 13 bases separating them. Per germline, CDR1 DFQATT and CDR2 SNEGSKA (reference sequence).

Note on this clone: The read comes to an end 3 residues before the CDR3 does, leaving the germline J gene to fill in the end. The chain couples TRBV20-1 to TRBJ1-2; D not resolved. CDR3 size: 15 residues. Germline V gene sequence: CDR1 DFQATT, CDR2 SNEGSKA (reference sequence). Incomplete CDR3 DNA: TGCAGTGCTAGAGATGCTAGCGGGAGTATCGACGAC. The encoded protein is CSARDASGSIDD. In full, the CDR3 is CSARDASGSIDDYTF.

Note on this clone: The read stops 3 residues short of the end of the CDR3; the missing end is completed from the germline J gene. The rearrangement uses TRBV19 and TRBJ2-4; D possibly corresponds to TRBD2 (5 bases). CDR3 length: 15 residues. In germline, CDR1 is LNHDA, CDR2 SQIVND (reference sequence). CDR3 bases read: TGTGCCAGTAGTATATATGAAGGCGCCGACTATGGT. This encodes CASSIYEGADYG. The whole CDR3 reads CASSIYEGADYGQYF. Combining the CDR3 with reference TRBV19 and TRBJ2-4 gives the whole variable domain DGGITQSPKYLFRKEGQNVTLSCEQNLNHDAMYWYRQDPGQGLRLIYYSQIVNDFQKGDIAEGYSVSREKKESFPLTVTSAQKNPTAFYLCASSIYEGADYGQYFGAGTRLSVL.

As for this clone: The read terminates 3 residues ahead of where the CDR3 ends, so the germline J gene completes it. The chain uses TRBV11-2 and TRBJ2-7; 7 bases line up with TRBD1. The length of the CDR3 is 15 residues. After removal of 3 bases from V and 2 bases from J, the junction contained 7 bases not matched to a gene. Germline CDR1 and CDR2: SGHAT and FQNNGV. The CDR3 protein is CASSFQTGSAYEQYF. The DNA read from the CDR3 is TGTGCCAGCAGCTTCCAGACAGGGAGTGCCTACGAG.

A note on this clone: The read ends 3 residues early relative to the CDR3; the germline J gene fills the gap. The chain links TRBV5-6 to TRBJ2-3; 9 bases are shared with TRBD1. The CDR3 length is 15 residues. Germline V gives CDR1 SGHDT, CDR2 YYEEEE. CDR3 region: CASSPPGTGRETQYF. Incomplete CDR3 DNA: TGTGCCAGCAGCCCACCTGGGACAGGGAGGGAGACG.

A word on this clone: Read coverage stops 3 residues before the CDR3 terminus; the germline J gene supplies the remainder. V gene TRBV6-1 combines with J gene TRBJ1-4; D is perhaps TRBD1 (6 bases). Germline V CDR1 and CDR2: MNHNS, SASEGT. This CDR3 comprises 15 residues. CDR3 residues: CASSEAQVGANVLFF. The sequenced part of the CDR3 DNA is TGTGCCAGCAGTGAAGCCCAAGTGGGGGCCAACGTA.

Details on this clone: The read ends 3 residues early relative to the CDR3; the germline J gene fills the gap. V usage is TRBV20-1 and J usage is TRBJ2-1; 7 bases match TRBD2. Germline V gives CDR1 DFQATT, CDR2 SNEGSKA (reference sequence). The V segment lost 3 bases and the J segment 4 bases; nucleotides outside the gene matches: 6. This CDR3 has 14 amino acids. Incomplete CDR3 DNA: TGCAGTGCTAGGGCGACTAGCAGTTACAATGAG. Translating gives CSARATSSYNE. The CDR3, in full, reads CSARATSSYNEQFF.

As to this clone: The read ends 3 residues early relative to the CDR3; the germline J gene fills the gap. V is TRBV29-1 and J is TRBJ1-2; D perhaps matches TRBD1 (5 bases). Trimming took 6 bases from V and 2 from J, leaving 10 bases between them. Germline CDR1 and CDR2: SQVTM and ANQGSEA. The CDR3 is 12 amino acids. CDR3 DNA, as far as it was read: TGCAGCGTGACAGATACCAACTATGGC. Its translation is CSVTDTNYG. The entire CDR3 sequence reads CSVTDTNYGYTF.

As regards this clone: The missing CDR3 end, 3 residues past where the read stops, is filled in from the germline J gene. This rearrangement joins TRBV11-3 to TRBJ2-3; 8 bases map to TRBD2. The CDR3 runs 15 residues. Per germline, CDR1 SGHNT and CDR2 YENEEA. Trimming removed 0 bases from V and 4 bases from J; junction bases left unmatched: 3. The CDR3 DNA, read in part, is TGTGCCAGCAGCTTAGAGGCGGGAGGTCCAGATACG. Translation: CASSLEAGGPDT. The whole CDR3 protein reads CASSLEAGGPDTQYF.

As concerns this clone: The sequence runs out 3 residues before the end of the CDR3; the remainder is reconstructed from the germline J gene. The genes are TRBV18 and TRBJ2-3; D not certain. With 1 base removed from V and 1 base from J, the gap between germline ends came to 12 bases. The CDR3 consists of 16 residues. Germline-derived CDR1 and CDR2 are KGHSH and LQKENI. CDR3 DNA, as far as it was read: TGTGCCAGCTCACCACTCCCCGGTGGTCGCACAGATACG. Protein sequence: CASSPLPGGRTDT. Given in full, the CDR3 is CASSPLPGGRTDTQYF. Variable domain in full (rest from reference TRBV18 and TRBJ2-3): NAGVMQNPRHLVRRRGQEARLRCSPMKGHSHVYWYRQLPEEGLKFMVYLQKENIIDESGMPKERFSAEFPKEGPSILRIQQVVRGDSAAYFCASSPLPGGRTDTQYFGPGTRLTVL.

Details on this clone: The sequence runs out 3 residues before the end of the CDR3; the remainder is reconstructed from the germline J gene. The chain carries TRBV20-1 and TRBJ1-2; D may be TRBD1 (5 bases). The germline V gene has CDR1 DFQATT and CDR2 SNEGSKA (reference sequence). CDR3 size: 17 residues. V dropped 5 bases and J dropped 2 bases, with 24 bases sitting between them. The CDR3 sequence: CSASLRGAGLRNYGYTF. Partial CDR3 DNA: TGCAGTGCTTCACTCCGTGGAGCAGGGCTTCGGAACTATGGC.

A word on this clone: Sequencing ends 3 residues short of the CDR3 end; the germline J gene provides the rest. The rearrangement joins TRBV20-1 to TRBJ2-7, with D unclear. CDR1 is DFQATT, CDR2 SNEGSKA, per germline (reference sequence). The CDR3 covers 13 residues. Trimming pared 3 bases from V and 3 bases from J, leaving 12 bases between. The CDR3 sequence: CSASYPPRYEQYF. CDR3 DNA (partial): TGCAGTGCTAGCTACCCCCCCCGCTACGAG.

Worth noting for this clone: Sequencing ends 3 residues short of the CDR3 end; the germline J gene provides the rest. The chain employs TRBV19 and TRBJ2-2, with a possible D match to TRBD1 (6 bases). The CDR3 length is 15 residues. CDR1 and CDR2 (germline): LNHDA, SQIVND (reference sequence). Trimming stripped 10 bases from V and 3 bases from J, with 18 bases between. The sequenced CDR3 bases are TGTGCCACAGTTCGGACAGAACCCTACACCGGGGAG. Translation gives CATVRTEPYTGE. The full CDR3 protein reads CATVRTEPYTGELFF.

In regard to this clone: The CDR3 extends 3 residues past the end of the read, so its final part is completed from the germline J gene. The gene calls are TRBV2 and TRBJ1-6; 7 nucleotides line up with TRBD1. Germline CDR1 and CDR2: SNHLY and FYNNEI. The ends lost 4 bases at V and 7 bases at J; junction bases unmatched: 1. The CDR3 covers 13 residues. The CDR3 DNA, read in part, is TGTGCCAGCAGTGGACAGGGAAATTCACCC. Translation: CASSGQGNSP. The whole CDR3 sequence is CASSGQGNSPLHF. Full variable domain (rest looked up from reference TRBV2 and TRBJ1-6): EPEVTQTPSHQVTQMGQEVILRCVPISNHLYFYWYRQILGQKVEFLVSFYNNEISEKSEIFDDQFSVERPDGSNFTLKIRSTKLEDSAMYFCASSGQGNSPLHFGNGTRLTVT.

This CDR3 reads CASSPEHRDSYNEQFF. The sequenced part of the CDR3 DNA is TGTGCCAGCAGCCCGGAGCACCGGGACAGCTACAATGAG. The chain has TRBV7-7 and TRBJ2-1; 7 nucleotides match TRBD1. Read coverage stops 3 residues before the CDR3 terminus; the germline J gene supplies the remainder. V shed 5 bases, J shed 3 bases, and the junction held 10 bases outside the gene matches. From germline, CDR1 is SSHAT and CDR2 FNYEAQ (reference sequence). There are 16 residues in the CDR3.

About this clone: The read falls 3 residues short of the CDR3 end, and the missing part is taken from the germline J gene. The V and J genes are TRBV9 and TRBJ1-1; TRBD1 is a possible D gene (6 bases). The length of the CDR3 is 14 residues. CDR1 is SGDLS, CDR2 YYNGEE, per germline. V lost 3 bases and J lost 4, with 13 bases in between. The part of the CDR3 DNA that was read is TGTGCCAGCAGCGCTTACAGGGCGGGCACTGAA. This sequence encodes CASSAYRAGTE. The full CDR3 protein is CASSAYRAGTEAFF.

A note on this clone: The read gets to within 3 residues of the CDR3 end, and the germline J gene fills in the rest. This sample also contains other DNA sequences that code for the same CDR3. The rearrangement joins TRBV6-2 or TRBV6-3 to TRBJ1-2; D gene ambiguous. Between the trimmed V and J ends, which lost 5 bases and 2 bases, there was a span of 12 bases. Germline V gene data show CDR1 as MNHEY and CDR2 as SVGEGT. The CDR3 consists of 14 residues. The covered CDR3 bases are TGTGCCAGCAGTCTAACAGCCAACAACTATGGC. This gives the protein CASSLTANNYG. The full CDR3 protein is CASSLTANNYGYTF.

Concerning this clone itself: Sequencing ends 3 residues short of the CDR3 end; the germline J gene provides the rest. This chain links TRBV19 with TRBJ2-2, with 9 positions matching TRBD1. In germline, CDR1 is LNHDA, CDR2 SQIVND (reference sequence). This CDR3 is built from 15 residues. The CDR3: CASSGGQGVSSPLFF. The DNA read from the CDR3 is TGTGCCAGTAGTGGGGGACAGGGAGTCTCTTCACCG.

About this clone itself: With the read ending 3 residues before the CDR3 end, the germline J gene is used to fill in that end. The rearrangement joins TRBV7-8 to TRBJ1-1, with D tentatively TRBD1 (5 bases). Germline CDR1 reads SGHVS; CDR2 reads FQNEAQ. Trimming stripped 0 bases from V and 4 bases from J, with 9 bases between. This CDR3 contains 14 residues. The part of the CDR3 DNA that was read is TGTGCCAGCAGCTTAGCGGCAGGGTCCACTGAA. As protein: CASSLAAGSTE. The CDR3 in its entirety is CASSLAAGSTEAFF.

Comment on this clone: The read finishes 3 residues shy of the CDR3 end, and the germline J gene is used to complete it. The chain couples TRBV10-3 to TRBJ2-7; 8 bases fit TRBD1. The CDR3 covers 14 residues. V lost 3 bases and J lost 3; bases outside the gene matches: 4. Germline V gene lookup returns CDR1 ENHRY and CDR2 SYGVKD. CDR3 amino acids: CAISDGTGSYEQYF. The part of the CDR3 DNA that was read is TGTGCCATCAGTGACGGGACAGGTAGCTACGAG.

For this clone: The read stops 3 residues short of the end of the CDR3; the missing end is completed from the germline J gene. This rearrangement joins TRBV5-1 to TRBJ1-2; D is unclear. V was clipped by 4 bases and J by 0 bases, with 16 bases between them. CDR3 size: 16 residues. From germline, CDR1 is SGHRS and CDR2 YFSETQ. The sequenced part of the CDR3 DNA is TGCGCCAGCAGCAGTATTACAGAGGTTGCTAACTATGGC. Its translation is CASSSITEVANYG. The whole CDR3 protein reads CASSSITEVANYGYTF.

The sequenced CDR3 bases are TGTGCCAGCAGCTTAGAGGGACAACTCCAAGAGACC. This sequence encodes CASSLEGQLQET. The entire CDR3 sequence reads CASSLEGQLQETQYF. This rearrangement joins TRBV11-1 to TRBJ2-5; possible D gene TRBD1, 6 bases. The CDR3 end falls 3 residues outside the read, so it is completed with the germline J gene. Trimming removed 1 base from V and 1 base from J, with 10 bases in between. Germline V gene data show CDR1 as SGHAT and CDR2 as FQDESV (reference sequence). The length of the CDR3 is 15 residues.

In the case of this clone: The sequence runs out 3 residues before the end of the CDR3; the remainder is reconstructed from the germline J gene. This chain joins TRBV2 and TRBJ1-4; a possible D gene is TRBD1 (5 bases). This CDR3 is built from 15 residues. Germline values: CDR1 SNHLY, CDR2 FYNNEI. CDR3 DNA (partial): TGTGCCAGCAGTGTCAGGGTGGGAGATCATTCACCA. It is translated as CASSVRVGDHSP. The full CDR3 sequence reads CASSVRVGDHSPLFF.

CDR3 sequence: CSARVMGGTVSGYTF. Incomplete CDR3 DNA: TGCAGTGCTAGAGTAATGGGGGGAACAGTCAGCGGC. The V gene is TRBV20-1, the J gene TRBJ1-2, with D possibly matching TRBD1 (5 bases). The CDR3 goes on 3 residues after the read ends, and that part is filled in from the germline J gene. The CDR3 length is 15 residues. CDR1 DFQATT and CDR2 SNEGSKA come from the germline V gene (reference sequence).

About this clone itself: The read halts 3 residues ahead of the CDR3 end, with the missing end drawn from the germline J gene. V is TRBV28 and J is TRBJ2-5; TRBD2 agrees at 7 bases. CDR1 is MDHEN, CDR2 SYDVKM, per germline. The length of the CDR3 is 14 residues. Trimming at V came to 4 bases and at J to 4 bases, leaving 6 bases not matched to a gene. Here the CDR3 reads CASSSAGVTETQYF. The DNA read from the CDR3 is TGTGCCAGCAGTTCGGCGGGGGTGACAGAGACC. The full variable domain, rest sourced from reference TRBV28 and TRBJ2-5, is DVKVTQSSRYLVKRTGEKVFLECVQDMDHENMFWYRQDPGLGLRLIYFSYDVKMKEKGDIPEGYSVSREKKERFSLILESASTNQTSMYLCASSSAGVTETQYFGPGTRLLVL.

Regarding this clone: Read data end 3 residues before the CDR3 end; the end is taken from the germline J gene. This chain joins TRBV20-1 and TRBJ1-1, with D tentatively TRBD1 (6 bases). Germline CDR1 is DFQATT and CDR2 is SNEGSKA (reference sequence). CDR3 length equals 14 residues. The CDR3 region is CSARGPTGREGAFF. Partial CDR3 DNA: TGCAGTGCTAGGGGACCTACAGGGCGGGAAGGG.

Notes on this clone: With the read ending 3 residues before the CDR3 end, the germline J gene is used to fill in that end. V and J are TRBV5-1 and TRBJ2-4, with D possibly TRBD1 on 6 matching bases. The CDR3 totals 15 residues. Per germline, CDR1 SGHRS and CDR2 YFSETQ. CDR3 loop: CASSFAGGRQETQYF. The sequenced part of the CDR3 DNA is TGCGCCAGCAGCTTTGCTGGGGGCCGCCAAGAGACT.

Details on this clone: The sequence runs out 3 residues before the end of the CDR3; the remainder is reconstructed from the germline J gene. The J gene is TRBJ2-3, the V gene TRBV28, with 7 bases fitting TRBD1. CDR1 and CDR2 from the germline V gene are MDHEN and SYDVKM. J was trimmed by 4 bases and V by 5 bases; bases with no gene match: 9. The CDR3 has 15 amino acids. The DNA read from the CDR3 is TGTGCCAGCAGTCCAGGGGGTCCCCCCGCAGATACG. Protein: CASSPGGPPADT. The entire CDR3 sequence reads CASSPGGPPADTQYF.

With respect to this clone: The sequenced fragment ends 3 residues before the CDR3 boundary, so the rest is inferred from the germline J gene. The rearrangement joins TRBV5-6 to TRBJ1-1; no firm D call. The CDR3 totals 13 residues. The V gene lost 2 bases and the J gene lost 0 bases, with 5 bases spanning the gap. The germline V gene encodes CDR1 SGHDT and CDR2 YYEEEE. The CDR3 bases that were read are TGTGCCAGCAGCTTTAAAATGAACACTGAA. Protein sequence: CASSFKMNTE. In full, the CDR3 is CASSFKMNTEAFF. Variable domain in full (rest from reference TRBV5-6 and TRBJ1-1): DAGVTQSPTHLIKTRGQQVTLRCSPKSGHDTVSWYQQALGQGPQFIFQYYEEEERQRGNFPDRFSGHQFPNYSSELNVNALLLGDSALYLCASSFKMNTEAFFGQGTRLTVV.

With regard to this clone: The read terminates 3 residues ahead of where the CDR3 ends, so the germline J gene completes it. The chain employs TRBV2 and TRBJ1-4; 9 nucleotides align to TRBD1. V trimming: 4 bases; J trimming: 8 bases; junction bases outside the gene matches: 11. Germline V gene data show CDR1 as SNHLY and CDR2 as FYNNEI. The CDR3 contains 16 residues. The DNA read from the CDR3 is TGTGCCAGCAGTGCCGACAGGGGGAAGTCCTTAGAAAAA. Protein sequence: CASSADRGKSLEK. The entire CDR3 protein reads CASSADRGKSLEKLFF. The complete variable domain, with remaining parts taken from reference TRBV2 and TRBJ1-4, reads EPEVTQTPSHQVTQMGQEVILRCVPISNHLYFYWYRQILGQKVEFLVSFYNNEISEKSEIFDDQFSVERPDGSNFTLKIRSTKLEDSAMYFCASSADRGKSLEKLFFGSGTQLSVL.